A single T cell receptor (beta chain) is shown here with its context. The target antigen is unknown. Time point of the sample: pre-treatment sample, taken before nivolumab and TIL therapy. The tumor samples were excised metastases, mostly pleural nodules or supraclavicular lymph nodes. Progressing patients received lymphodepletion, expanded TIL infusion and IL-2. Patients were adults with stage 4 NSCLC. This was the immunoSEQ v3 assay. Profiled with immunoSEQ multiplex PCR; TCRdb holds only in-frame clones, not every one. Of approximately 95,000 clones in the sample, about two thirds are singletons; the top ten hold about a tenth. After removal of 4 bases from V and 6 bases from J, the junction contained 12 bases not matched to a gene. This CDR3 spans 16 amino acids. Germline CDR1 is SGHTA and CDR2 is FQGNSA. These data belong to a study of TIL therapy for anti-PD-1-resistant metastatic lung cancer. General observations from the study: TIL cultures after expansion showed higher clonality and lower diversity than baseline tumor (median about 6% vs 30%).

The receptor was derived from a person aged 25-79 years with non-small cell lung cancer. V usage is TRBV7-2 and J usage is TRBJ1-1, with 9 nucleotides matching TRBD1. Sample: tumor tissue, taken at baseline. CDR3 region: CASSSTPSTGGSEAFF. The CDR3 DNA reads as TGTGCCAGCAGCTCCACCCCCTCCACAGGGGGCTCTGAAGCTTTCTTT. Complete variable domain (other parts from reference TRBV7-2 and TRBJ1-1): GAGVSQSPSNKVTEKGKDVELRCDPISGHTALYWYRQSLGQGLEFLIYFQGNSAPDKSGLPSDRFSAERTGGSVSTLTIQRTQQEDSAVYLCASSSTPSTGGSEAFFGQGTRLTVV.